The text below deals with one T cell receptor beta chain. Generated by immunoSEQ multiplex PCR, the TCRdb table keeps only in-frame clones and is missing some. The table shows around 170,000 clones, with approximately 90% occurring only once. The study drew the donors from its approximately 110-subject validation cohort, separate from the roughly 700-subject first cohort. The entry originates in a study of cytomegalovirus exposure and HLA in healthy donors. Turning to the study itself: Later analysis reported that the 95 to 150 validation repertoires shared the platform of the approximately 620 first-cohort repertoires.

The sequence came from a man younger than 30 in good health and CMV-seronegative. Sequenced input: PBMCs.

The CDR3 bases are TGTGCCAGCAGCAGACTAGTCTCCTACGAGCAGTACTTC. Its translation is CASSRLVSYEQYF. The rearrangement links TRBV27 to TRBJ2-7, with a possible D match to TRBD2 (6 bases). Germline V lookup: CDR1 MNHEY, CDR2 SMNVEV (reference sequence). The CDR3 runs to 13 residues. V lost 6 bases and J lost 0, with 9 bases in between.